This TCR beta chain was recovered during a study of T cell changes during pregnancy in multiple sclerosis. This clone is medium-sized by share. J lost 2 bases, V lost 9 bases, and 6 bases had no gene match. The V gene's germline CDR1 is SNHLY and CDR2 FYNNEI. CDR3 length: 13 amino acids. The assay was immunoSEQ multiplex PCR, and TCRdb's table has in-frame clones only and misses some. In the table there are 40,000 or so clones, 90% to 95% of which are singletons. The input for sequencing was CD8+ T cells from peripheral blood mononuclear cells, taken in the second trimester of pregnancy. This receptor was obtained from a female donor with multiple sclerosis, enrolled in a pregnancy study. The chain couples TRBV2 to TRBJ1-2; 7 bases are shared with TRBD1. CDR3 sequence (DNA): TGTGCCAGAGAGGACAGGACAAACTATGGCTACACCTTC. Its translation is CAREDRTNYGYTF. The full variable domain, rest sourced from reference TRBV2 and TRBJ1-2, is EPEVTQTPSHQVTQMGQEVILRCVPISNHLYFYWYRQILGQKVEFLVSFYNNEISEKSEIFDDQFSVERPDGSNFTLKIRSTKLEDSAMYFCAREDRTNYGYTFGSGTRLTVV.